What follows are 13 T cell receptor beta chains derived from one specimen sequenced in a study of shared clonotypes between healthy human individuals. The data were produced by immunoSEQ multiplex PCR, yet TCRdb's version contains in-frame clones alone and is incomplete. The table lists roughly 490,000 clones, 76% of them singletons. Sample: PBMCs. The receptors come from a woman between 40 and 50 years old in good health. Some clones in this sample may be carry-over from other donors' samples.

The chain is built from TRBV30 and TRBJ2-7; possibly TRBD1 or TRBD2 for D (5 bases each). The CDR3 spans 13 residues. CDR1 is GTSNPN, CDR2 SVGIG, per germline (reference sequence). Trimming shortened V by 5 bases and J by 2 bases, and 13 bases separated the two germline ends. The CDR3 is CAWGTGGPYEQYF. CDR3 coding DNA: TGTGCCTGGGGAACAGGAGGCCCCTACGAGCAGTACTTC.

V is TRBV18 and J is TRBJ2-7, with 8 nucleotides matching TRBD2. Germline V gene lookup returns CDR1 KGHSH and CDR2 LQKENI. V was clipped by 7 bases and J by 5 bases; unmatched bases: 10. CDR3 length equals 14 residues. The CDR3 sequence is CASFAGTSNHEQYF. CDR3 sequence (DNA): TGTGCCAGCTTTGCCGGGACTAGTAACCACGAGCAGTACTTC.

The CDR3 sequence: CASSFLGPSIGNQPQHF. CDR3 nucleotides: TGTGCCAGCAGTTTCCTTGGCCCCTCTATCGGCAATCAGCCCCAGCATTTT. The chain combines TRBV28 with TRBJ1-5; no clear D gene. The CDR3 spans 17 residues. V was pared by 3 bases and J by 2 bases, with 17 bases between. Germline-derived CDR1 and CDR2 are MDHEN and SYDVKM.

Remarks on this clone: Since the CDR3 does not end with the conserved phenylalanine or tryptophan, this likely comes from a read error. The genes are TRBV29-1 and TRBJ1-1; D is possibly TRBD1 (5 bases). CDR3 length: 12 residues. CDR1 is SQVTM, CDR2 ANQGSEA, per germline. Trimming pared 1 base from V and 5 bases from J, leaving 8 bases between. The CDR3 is CSVEVRGTEAFS. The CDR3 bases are TGCAGCGTTGAAGTTAGGGGAACTGAAGCTTTCTCT.

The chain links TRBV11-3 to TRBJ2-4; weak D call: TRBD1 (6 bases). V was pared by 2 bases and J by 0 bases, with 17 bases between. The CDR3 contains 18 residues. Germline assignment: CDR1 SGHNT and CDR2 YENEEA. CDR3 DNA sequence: TGTGCCAGCAGCTTACTTAAACAGGGAAGGCTAGCCAAAAACATTCAGTACTTC. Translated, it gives CASSLLKQGRLAKNIQYF.

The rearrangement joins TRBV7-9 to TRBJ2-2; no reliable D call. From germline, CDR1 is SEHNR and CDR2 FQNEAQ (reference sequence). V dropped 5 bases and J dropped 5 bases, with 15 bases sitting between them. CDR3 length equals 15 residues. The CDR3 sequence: CASSDTLTATGELFF. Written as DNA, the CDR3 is TGTGCCAGCAGCGACACTTTGACCGCTACCGGGGAGCTGTTTTTT.

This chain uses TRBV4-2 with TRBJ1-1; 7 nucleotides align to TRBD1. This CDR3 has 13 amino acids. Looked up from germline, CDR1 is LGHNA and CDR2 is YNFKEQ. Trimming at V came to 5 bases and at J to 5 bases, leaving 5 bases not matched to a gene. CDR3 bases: TGTGCCAGCAGCTACAGGGGAAGGACTGAAGCTTTCTTT. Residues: CASSYRGRTEAFF.

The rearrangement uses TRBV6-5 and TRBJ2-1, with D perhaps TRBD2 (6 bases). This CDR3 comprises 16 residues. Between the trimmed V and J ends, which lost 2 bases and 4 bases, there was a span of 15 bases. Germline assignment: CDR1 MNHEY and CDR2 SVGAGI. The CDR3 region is CASSYLTAGTYNEQFF. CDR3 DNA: TGTGCCAGCAGTTACCTCACAGCCGGGACTTACAATGAGCAGTTCTTC.

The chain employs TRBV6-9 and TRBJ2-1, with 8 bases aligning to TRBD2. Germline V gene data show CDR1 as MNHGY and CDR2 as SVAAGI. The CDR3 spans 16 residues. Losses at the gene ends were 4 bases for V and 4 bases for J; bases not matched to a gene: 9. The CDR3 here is CASSSLTSGLYNEQFF. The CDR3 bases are TGTGCCAGCAGTTCACTCACTAGCGGACTTTACAATGAGCAGTTCTTC.

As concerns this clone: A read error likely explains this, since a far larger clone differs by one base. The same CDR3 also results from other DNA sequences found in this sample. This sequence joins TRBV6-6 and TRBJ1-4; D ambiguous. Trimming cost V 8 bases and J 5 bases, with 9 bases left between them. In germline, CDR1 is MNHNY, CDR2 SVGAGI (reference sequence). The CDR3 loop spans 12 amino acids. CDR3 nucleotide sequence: TGTGCCAGCTCACAGCAAAATGAAAAACTGTTTTTT. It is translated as CASSQQNEKLFF.

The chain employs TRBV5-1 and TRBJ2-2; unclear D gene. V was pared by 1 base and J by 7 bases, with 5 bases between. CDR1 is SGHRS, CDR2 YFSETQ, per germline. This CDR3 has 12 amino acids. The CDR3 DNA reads TGCGCCAGCAGCTTGAGTCGCGGGGAGCTGTTTTTT. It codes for CASSLSRGELFF.

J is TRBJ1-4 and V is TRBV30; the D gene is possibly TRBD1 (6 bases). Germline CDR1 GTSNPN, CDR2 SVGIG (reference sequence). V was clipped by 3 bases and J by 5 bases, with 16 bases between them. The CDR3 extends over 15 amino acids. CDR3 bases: TGTGCCTGGAGCGCTACAGGAGGGGGGAATGAAAAACTGTTTTTT. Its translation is CAWSATGGGNEKLFF.

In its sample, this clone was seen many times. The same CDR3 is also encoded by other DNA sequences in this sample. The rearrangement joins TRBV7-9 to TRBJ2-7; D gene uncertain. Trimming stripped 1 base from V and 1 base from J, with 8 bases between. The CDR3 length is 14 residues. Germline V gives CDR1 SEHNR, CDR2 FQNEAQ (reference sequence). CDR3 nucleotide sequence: TGTGCCAGCAGCTTAGACGCTTGGTCCTACGAGCAGTACTTC. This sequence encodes CASSLDAWSYEQYF.